A selection of T cell receptor beta chains follows, all from one sample in a study of T cell responses to AZD1222 COVID-19 vaccine. Method: immunoSEQ multiplex PCR; TCRdb's copy keeps in-frame clones and lacks some. This sample has about 79,000 clones, with approximately 90% found just once. Sequenced here: peripheral blood, sampled 28 days after the second AZD1222 dose. The receptors were gathered from an adult who received the AZD1222 COVID-19 vaccine. CDR3s include the opening cysteine and the closing phenylalanine or tryptophan. D genes are given only for firm matches. Only some rows state a clone size, as once, few, many or a class for expanded clones.

TRBV29-1	NA	NA	14	TRBJ1-1	CSVGRGAGGTEAFF	TGCAGCGTCGGCCGCGGGGCTGGGGGCACTGAAGCTTTCTTT
TRBV14	NA	NA	15	TRBJ2-3	CASSQTYDGTDTQYF	TGTGCCAGCAGCCAAACCTACGATGGTACAGATACGCAGTATTTT
TRBV7-3	NA	TRBD2	16	TRBJ2-3	CASSLMGLAAGDTQYF	TGTGCCAGCAGCTTAATGGGACTAGCGGCCGGAGATACGCAGTATTTT
TRBV28	few	TRBD1	13	TRBJ1-2	CASSAGGLYGYTF	TGTGCCAGCAGCGCAGGGGGCTTGTATGGCTACACCTTC
TRBV30	NA	NA	12	TRBJ1-1	CASSVMNTEAFF	TGTGCCTCGAGTGTCATGAACACTGAAGCTTTCTTT
TRBV6-5	NA	NA	14	TRBJ2-1	CASSRGPIYNEQFF	TGTGCCAGCTCTCGTGGCCCAATCTACAATGAGCAGTTCTTC
TRBV7-2	NA	NA	14	TRBJ2-6	CASSTYSGANVLTF	TGTGCCAGCAGCACCTACTCTGGGGCCAACGTCCTGACTTTC
TRBV7-9	NA	NA	14	TRBJ2-7	CASSFVGSLYEQYF	TGTGCCAGCAGCTTTGTGGGATCCCTTTACGAGCAGTACTTC
TRBV2	NA	TRBD1	13	TRBJ2-5	CASTQGAQETQYF	TGTGCCAGCACACAGGGGGCCCAAGAGACCCAGTACTTC
TRBV29-1	NA	TRBD1	13	TRBJ2-7	CSVRGTGGHEQYF	TGCAGCGTTAGGGGGACAGGGGGTCACGAGCAGTACTTC
TRBV9	NA	NA	12	TRBJ2-3	CASSLPTDTQYF	TGTGCCAGCAGCCTTCCCACAGATACGCAGTATTTT
TRBV6-6	NA	TRBD1	13	TRBJ2-7	CASSWDRLYEQYF	TGTGCCAGCAGTTGGGACAGGTTATACGAGCAGTACTTC
TRBV13	NA	TRBD2	17	TRBJ2-7	CASSLGLAGGPSNEQYF	TGTGCCAGCAGCTTAGGATTAGCGGGAGGGCCTTCCAACGAGCAGTACTTC
TRBV28	NA	NA	15	TRBJ1-2	CASSLLSGSNYGYTF	TGTGCCAGCAGTTTGTTATCAGGGTCCAACTATGGCTACACCTTC
TRBV3-1/TRBV3-2	NA	NA	14	TRBJ2-7	CASSPYRDSYEQYF	TGTGCCAGCAGCCCCTATCGGGACTCCTACGAGCAGTACTTC
TRBV6-5	NA	NA	15	TRBJ1-3	CASRGVEGSGNTIYF	TGTGCCAGCAGAGGTGTAGAAGGGTCTGGAAACACCATATATTTT
TRBV29-1	NA	TRBD2	12	TRBJ2-7	CSVTSGRREQYF	TGCAGCGTAACTAGCGGGAGACGCGAGCAGTACTTC
TRBV5-1	NA	NA	14	TRBJ1-3	CASSFGAEGNTIYF	TGCGCCAGCAGCTTCGGGGCAGAAGGAAACACCATATATTTT
TRBV11-2	NA	NA	15	TRBJ2-1	CASSLGQRGGDEQFF	TGTGCCAGCAGCTTAGGACAGAGGGGTGGGGATGAGCAGTTCTTC
TRBV9	NA	NA	13	TRBJ2-1	CASSGRSYNEQFF	TGTGCCAGCAGCGGGAGGAGTTACAATGAGCAGTTCTTC
TRBV25-1	once	NA	15	TRBJ1-4	CASSEPRTLKEKLFF	TGTGCCAGCAGTGAACCCCGGACTCTTAAAGAAAAACTGTTTTTT
TRBV25-1	NA	TRBD1	15	TRBJ1-2	CASSADRGLSYGYTF	TGTGCCAGCAGTGCGGACAGGGGGCTTTCCTATGGCTACACCTTC
TRBV19	NA	NA	14	TRBJ1-2	CASTRGGVIGGYTF	TGTGCCAGTACGAGGGGGGGCGTAATAGGTGGCTACACCTTC
TRBV29-1	NA	NA	13	TRBJ2-5	CSAGGQAMETQYF	TGCAGCGCCGGGGGTCAGGCTATGGAGACCCAGTACTTC
TRBV5-5	NA	NA	16	TRBJ2-1	CASGPNTGFLYNEQFF	TGTGCCAGCGGTCCCAACACAGGATTCCTATACAATGAGCAGTTCTTC
TRBV12-3/TRBV12-4	NA	TRBD2	13	TRBJ2-1	CASSTGGPREQFF	TGTGCCAGCAGCACGGGAGGGCCTAGGGAGCAGTTCTTC
TRBV5-4	NA	NA	14	TRBJ1-4	CASSLDSSSEKLFF	TGTGCCAGCAGCTTGGACTCATCGAGTGAAAAACTGTTTTTT
TRBV27	NA	NA	13	TRBJ2-7	CASSSPAGIEQYF	TGTGCCAGCAGTTCCCCTGCGGGGATCGAGCAGTACTTC
TRBV19	NA	NA	15	TRBJ1-1	CASSIGMNTDTEAFF	TGTGCCAGTAGTATAGGGATGAATACAGACACTGAAGCTTTCTTT